This T cell receptor beta chain was retrieved from a study of blood T cell repertoires in COVID-19. Background on the study: Samples representing acute and convalescent COVID-19 were sourced from the United States, Italy and Spain.

CDR3 length: 16 residues. V was clipped by 4 bases and J by 3 bases; unmatched bases: 7. Per germline, CDR1 ENHRY and CDR2 SYGVKD. Sequencing was performed with immunoSEQ multiplex PCR; in TCRdb, only in-frame clones are kept and a portion is missing. The data contain approximately 70,000 clones, approximately 89% of them singletons. This clonotype was obtained from a woman aged 60-75 years with active COVID-19. V gene TRBV10-3 combines with J gene TRBJ2-3, with 10 bases aligning to TRBD2. The sequencing sample was made of peripheral blood. DNA for the CDR3: TGTGCCATCAGTGGCCCTGGACTAGCGGAGACAGATACGCAGTATTTT. Translation gives CAISGPGLAETDTQYF.